The 14 T cell receptor beta chains in this list originate from one sample, sequenced in a study of Graves' ophthalmopathy and Graves' hyperthyroidism. The study amplified TCR beta CDR3 regions using RNA transcripts. First-round RT-PCR used HTBI primers; second-round multiplex PCR followed. TCRdb reanalysed the multiplex PCR reads using MiXCR and keeps one entry per CDR3 protein. The sample yields 210,000 or so distinct CDR3 sequences, under 30% seen once. Specimen: peripheral blood. Source of these receptors: a man aged 50 to 59 with Graves' ophthalmopathy.

In this sample, this clonotype turned up many times. The gene calls are TRBV19 and TRBJ2-7, with unresolved D. The CDR3 sequence is 13 residues long. CDR1 is LNHDA, CDR2 SQIVND, per germline (reference sequence). Trimming pared 3 bases from V and 0 bases from J, leaving 6 bases between. Written as DNA, the CDR3 is TGTGCCAGTAGTATCTCCCCCTCCTACGAGCAGTACTTC. This gives the protein CASSISPSYEQYF.

The rearrangement joins TRBV7-2 to TRBJ2-7; D possibly corresponds to TRBD1 (5 bases). This CDR3 has 15 amino acids. The V gene's germline CDR1 is SGHTA and CDR2 FQGNSA. The V end lost 1 base, the J end lost 0 bases, and 10 bases lay between the germline ends. CDR3 protein: CASSLGGAISYEQYF. As DNA, the CDR3 is TGTGCCAGCAGCTTAGGTGGGGCCATCTCCTACGAGCAGTACTTC. The whole variable domain, remainder taken from reference TRBV7-2 and TRBJ2-7, is GAGVSQSPSNKVTEKGKDVELRCDPISGHTALYWYRQSLGQGLEFLIYFQGNSAPDKSGLPSDRFSAERTGGSVSTLTIQRTQQEDSAVYLCASSLGGAISYEQYFGPGTRLTVT.

This clonotype was recorded at least ten times. The chain combines TRBV20-1 with TRBJ2-5; 7 nucleotides align to TRBD2. CDR1 is DFQATT and CDR2 is SNEGSKA in the germline V gene (reference sequence). J lost 5 bases, V lost 5 bases, and 11 bases had no gene match. This CDR3 is 14 amino acids long. CDR3 sequence (DNA): TGCAGTGCTCCGTCCCTGTCCGGGAGGGAGACCCAGTACTTC. It translates to CSAPSLSGRETQYF.

This clonotype came up many times. V gene TRBV27 combines with J gene TRBJ1-2; D remains unclear. CDR3 length equals 15 residues. Trimming took off 0 bases at V and 2 bases at J, with 10 bases between the two ends. In germline, CDR1 is MNHEY, CDR2 SMNVEV (reference sequence). CDR3 sequence (DNA): TGTGCCAGCAGTTTATCTGGAAGAGTAAACTATGGCTACACCTTC. Translated: CASSLSGRVNYGYTF.

This chain links TRBV12-3 or TRBV12-4 with TRBJ2-5; 11 bases are a match to TRBD2. CDR3 length: 15 residues. V shed 6 bases and J 4 bases; nucleotides not matched to a gene: 7. The CDR3 sequence is CASRPLAGAAETQYF. The CDR3 DNA sequence: TGTGCCAGCAGACCACTAGCGGGAGCGGCAGAGACCCAGTACTTC.

This clonotype appeared many times. This chain uses TRBV4-3 with TRBJ2-7; a possible D gene is TRBD1 (6 bases). The CDR3 spans 14 residues. Deletions cut 3 bases from V and 4 bases from J, with 13 bases between. Germline CDR1 is LGHNA and CDR2 is YSLEER. CDR3 DNA: TGCGCCAGCAGCCAGAGGGGGAGTGGGTACGAGCAGTACTTC. Protein sequence: CASSQRGSGYEQYF.

The table lists this clonotype with many counts. CDR3 amino acids: CASSLVSGGEYEQYF. For the CDR3, the DNA is TGCGCCAGCAGCTTGGTGTCTGGGGGCGAATACGAGCAGTACTTC. V and J are TRBV5-1 and TRBJ2-7, with D possibly being TRBD1 (6 bases). Per the germline V gene, CDR1 is SGHRS and CDR2 is YFSETQ. The CDR3 contains 15 residues. V was cut by 0 bases and J by 4 bases, with 14 bases left in between.

V is TRBV19 and J is TRBJ2-7; 8 bases line up with TRBD2. Germline CDR1 reads LNHDA; CDR2 reads SQIVND (reference sequence). This CDR3 contains 15 residues. V trimming: 4 bases; J trimming: 2 bases; junction bases outside the gene matches: 7. CDR3 sequence (DNA): TGTGCCAGTAGTACCCCCCTAGCGGGTACCTACGAGCAGTACTTC. It codes for CASSTPLAGTYEQYF.

J is TRBJ2-5 and V is TRBV12-3 or TRBV12-4; D ambiguous. This CDR3 contains 13 residues. Trimming shortened V by 6 bases and J by 2 bases, and 10 bases separated the two germline ends. CDR3 amino acids: CASSELSQETQYF. The CDR3 DNA is TGTGCCAGCAGCGAATTGAGTCAAGAGACCCAGTACTTC.

The table lists this clonotype with many counts. The rearrangement links TRBV6-2 or TRBV6-3 to TRBJ2-2; D call uncertain. This CDR3 region has 16 residues. The V and J ends lost 2 bases and 2 bases respectively, with 12 bases between them. From germline, CDR1 is MNHEY and CDR2 SVGEGT. The DNA for the CDR3 is TGTGCCAGCAGTTACCTACTCGGTTATAACACCGGGGAGCTGTTTTTT. Amino acids: CASSYLLGYNTGELFF.

The chain employs TRBV6-1 and TRBJ2-7, with D tentatively TRBD2 (5 bases). This CDR3 region has 12 residues. V was trimmed by 8 bases and J by 5 bases, leaving 13 bases between them. CDR1 and CDR2 (germline): MNHNS, SASEGT. The CDR3 nucleotides are TGTGCCAGCGGGAGAAGGAGTAACGAGCAGTACTTC. Residues: CASGRRSNEQYF.

This clonotype was detected many times. This chain links TRBV7-2 with TRBJ2-2; D gene unclear. The germline gives CDR1 SGHTA, CDR2 FQGNSA. With 5 bases removed from V and 1 base from J, the gap between germline ends came to 5 bases. The CDR3 runs to 13 residues. This CDR3 reads CASSHRNTGELFF. CDR3 bases: TGTGCCAGCAGCCACAGGAACACCGGGGAGCTGTTTTTT.

This clonotype has ten or more counts. The chain employs TRBV13 and TRBJ2-5; TRBD1 agrees at 9 bases. This CDR3 region has 13 residues. Germline CDR1 and CDR2: PRHDT and FYEKMQ (reference sequence). V trimming: 5 bases; J trimming: 5 bases; junction bases outside the gene matches: 3. The CDR3 here is CASSPTGGETQYF. The CDR3 coding sequence is TGTGCCAGCAGCCCGACAGGGGGGGAGACCCAGTACTTC.

The chain is built from TRBV11-2 and TRBJ2-5; 7 positions agree with TRBD2. The J segment lost 5 bases and the V segment lost 6 bases, leaving 15 bases of the junction unmatched. This CDR3 is 16 amino acids long. The germline V gene has CDR1 SGHAT and CDR2 FQNNGV. CDR3 sequence: CASSILGRARGETQYF. The CDR3 nucleotides are TGTGCCAGCAGTATCTTGGGGAGGGCACGGGGCGAGACCCAGTACTTC.